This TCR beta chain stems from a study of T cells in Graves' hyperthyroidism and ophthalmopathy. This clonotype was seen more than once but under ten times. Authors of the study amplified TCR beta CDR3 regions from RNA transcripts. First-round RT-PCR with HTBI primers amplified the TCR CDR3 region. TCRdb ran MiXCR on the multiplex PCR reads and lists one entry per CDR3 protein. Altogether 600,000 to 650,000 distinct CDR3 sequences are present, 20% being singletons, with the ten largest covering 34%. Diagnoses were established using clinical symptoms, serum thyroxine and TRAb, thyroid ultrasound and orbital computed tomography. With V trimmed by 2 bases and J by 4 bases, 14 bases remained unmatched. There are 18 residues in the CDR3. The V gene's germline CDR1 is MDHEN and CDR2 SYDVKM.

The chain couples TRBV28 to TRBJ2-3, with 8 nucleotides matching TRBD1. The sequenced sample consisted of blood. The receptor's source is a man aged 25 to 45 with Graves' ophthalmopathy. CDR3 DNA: TGTGCCAGCAGTTTACTTACGGACAGGGACATCCTCCCAGATACGCAGTATTTT. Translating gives CASSLLTDRDILPDTQYF.